These 10 T cell receptor beta chains were all obtained from the same sample, sequenced in a study of shared clonotypes between healthy human individuals. TCRdb's table, derived via immunoSEQ multiplex PCR, lists solely in-frame clones and lacks some. The sample records roughly 700,000 clones, less than 95% being singletons. The sequenced sample was memory CD8+ T cells from PBMCs. Regarding subset: CD45RO+ cells pooled with CCR7-negative TemRA cells. These receptors originate from a man aged 18 to 30 in good health. Some clones in this sample may be carry-over from other donors' samples.

Here the CDR3 reads CASSFLGVQETQYF. The CDR3 nucleotides are TGTGCCAGCAGTTTCCTGGGCGTACAAGAGACCCAGTACTTC. The V gene is TRBV27, the J gene TRBJ2-5; D call uncertain. Per the germline V gene, CDR1 is MNHEY and CDR2 is SMNVEV (reference sequence). This CDR3 has 14 amino acids. Trimming stripped 3 bases from V and 2 bases from J, with 10 bases between.

As concerns this clone: The identical CDR3 is also encoded by other nucleotide sequences in the sample. V is TRBV7-9 and J is TRBJ2-3; D is unresolved. Trimming took 1 base from V and 4 from J, leaving 3 bases between them. CDR3 length: 12 residues. Looked up from germline, CDR1 is SEHNR and CDR2 is FQNEAQ (reference sequence). CDR3 residues: CASSLVPDTQYF. The CDR3 DNA is TGTGCCAGCAGCTTAGTCCCAGATACGCAGTATTTT. Full variable domain (outside the CDR3, taken from reference TRBV7-9 and TRBJ2-3): DTGVSQNPRHKITKRGQNVTFRCDPISEHNRLYWYRQTLGQGPEFLTYFQNEAQLEKSRLLSDRFSAERPKGSFSTLEIQRTEQGDSAMYLCASSLVPDTQYFGPGTRLTVL.

With regard to this clone: Germline and junction disagree at one end, which may indicate a read error. The chain combines TRBV27 with TRBJ2-7, with 7 positions matching TRBD1. This CDR3 has 13 amino acids. CDR1 is MNHEY, CDR2 SMNVEV, per germline (reference sequence). CDR3 in amino acids: CASSLSWDSRLDF. For the CDR3, the DNA is TGTGCCAGCAGTTTATCGTGGGACAGCCGTTTGGACTTC.

The chain combines TRBV27 with TRBJ2-7; 7 positions match TRBD1. The V gene's germline CDR1 is MNHEY and CDR2 SMNVEV (reference sequence). This CDR3 region has 14 residues. V gave up 4 bases and J gave up 0 bases; unmatched junction bases: 3. This CDR3 is CASSSWDSSYEQYF. In DNA form, the CDR3 reads TGTGCCAGCAGTTCGTGGGACAGCTCCTACGAGCAGTACTTC.

The chain links TRBV27 to TRBJ1-1; D unclear. With 1 base removed from V and 2 bases from J, the gap between germline ends came to 8 bases. Germline V gives CDR1 MNHEY, CDR2 SMNVEV (reference sequence). The CDR3 extends over 14 amino acids. CDR3 residues: CASSLYSTNTEAFF. The DNA for the CDR3 is TGTGCCAGCAGTTTATATAGTACCAACACTGAAGCTTTCTTT.

This sequence joins TRBV19 and TRBJ2-1, with a tentative D call TRBD1 (7 bases). Deletions cut 7 bases from V and 7 bases from J, with 17 bases between. This CDR3 has 14 amino acids. Germline V gives CDR1 LNHDA, CDR2 SQIVND (reference sequence). CDR3 sequence (DNA): TGTGCCAGTACCTCGGACAGGCGGGGTAATGAGCAGTTCTTC. Translating gives CASTSDRRGNEQFF.

The chain links TRBV9 to TRBJ2-2; the match to TRBD2 covers 8 bases. V lost 2 bases and J lost 0; bases outside the gene matches: 12. Germline V CDR1 and CDR2: SGDLS, YYNGEE. This CDR3 has 19 amino acids. CDR3 in amino acids: CASSVRGGREASNTGELFF. The DNA for the CDR3 is TGTGCCAGCAGCGTCCGAGGGGGGCGGGAGGCCTCGAACACCGGGGAGCTGTTTTTT.

This rearrangement joins TRBV5-5 to TRBJ1-1, with 9 bases matching TRBD1. Per germline, CDR1 SGHKS and CDR2 YYEKEE (reference sequence). V gave up 4 bases and J gave up 4 bases; unmatched junction bases: 14. There are 17 residues in the CDR3. As DNA, the CDR3 is TGTGCCAGCAGCCTACGGGACAGGGTCGTAGTCGGCACTGAAGCTTTCTTT. The encoded protein is CASSLRDRVVVGTEAFF.

The chain is built from TRBV6-5 and TRBJ2-3, with TRBD1 as a possible D gene (6 bases). CDR1 MNHEY and CDR2 SVGAGI come from the germline V gene. The ends were cut back, 2 bases at V and 4 bases at J, with 13 bases in the middle. The CDR3 spans 15 residues. The CDR3 DNA reads TGTGCCAGCAGTTACCTCGGGACATCGTCAGATACGCAGTATTTT. Its translation is CASSYLGTSSDTQYF.

V gene TRBV5-6 combines with J gene TRBJ2-4; D remains unclear. Germline CDR1 reads SGHDT; CDR2 reads YYEEEE. The CDR3 loop spans 14 amino acids. Trimming took 0 bases from V and 6 from J, leaving 10 bases between them. This chain's CDR3 is CASSLVGFTNIQYF. The DNA of the CDR3 is TGTGCCAGCAGCTTGGTGGGTTTTACAAACATTCAGTACTTC.